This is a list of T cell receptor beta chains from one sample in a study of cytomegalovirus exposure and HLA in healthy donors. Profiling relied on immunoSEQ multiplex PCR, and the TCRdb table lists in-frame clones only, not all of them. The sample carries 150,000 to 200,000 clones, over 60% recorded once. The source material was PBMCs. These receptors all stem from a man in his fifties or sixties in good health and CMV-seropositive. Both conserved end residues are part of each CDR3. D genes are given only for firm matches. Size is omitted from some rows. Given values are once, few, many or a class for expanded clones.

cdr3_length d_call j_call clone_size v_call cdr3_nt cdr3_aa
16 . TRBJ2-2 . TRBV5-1 TGCGCCAGCAGCTTGGTGGCAGGGGCGAACACCGGGGAGCTGTTTTTT CASSLVAGANTGELFF
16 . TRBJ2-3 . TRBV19 TGTGCCAGTAGTCCCCATGAAGGGGCCGGCACAGATACGCAGTATTTT CASSPHEGAGTDTQYF
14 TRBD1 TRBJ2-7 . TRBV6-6 TGTGCCAGCACTCCTCCGGGACAGCGTTACGAGCAGTACTTC CASTPPGQRYEQYF
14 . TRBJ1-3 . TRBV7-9 TGTGCCAGCAGCTTCCGGGAGTCAGGAAACACCATATATTTT CASSFRESGNTIYF
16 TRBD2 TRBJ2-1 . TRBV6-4 TGTGCCAGCAGCGCACCGGGACTAGCGGGGGCTAATGAGCAGTTCTTC CASSAPGLAGANEQFF
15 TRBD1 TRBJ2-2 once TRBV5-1 TGCGCCAGCCGGACCGGGACAGGGACCCCCGGGGAGCTGTTTTTT CASRTGTGTPGELFF
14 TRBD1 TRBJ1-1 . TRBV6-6 TGTGCCAGCAGTTACCCGGACAGGGACACTGAAGCTTTCTTT CASSYPDRDTEAFF
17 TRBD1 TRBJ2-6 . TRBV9 TGTGCCAGCAGCGTACGGGACAGGAGCTCTGGGGCCAACGTCCTGACTTTC CASSVRDRSSGANVLTF
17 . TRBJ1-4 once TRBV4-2 TGTGCCAGCAGCCAAGATCTCGTTGAAAGGGGTAATGAAAAACTGTTTTTT CASSQDLVERGNEKLFF
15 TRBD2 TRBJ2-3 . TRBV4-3 TGCGCCAGCAGCTTATCTAGCGGGGGGACAGATACGCAGTATTTT CASSLSSGGTDTQYF
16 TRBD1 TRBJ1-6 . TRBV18 TGTGCCAGCTCACCGTTACAGGGGGCAGGGAATTCACCCCTCCACTTT CASSPLQGAGNSPLHF
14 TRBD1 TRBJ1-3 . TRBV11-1 TGTGCCAGCAGCGGACAGGGTCCTGGAAACACCATATATTTT CASSGQGPGNTIYF
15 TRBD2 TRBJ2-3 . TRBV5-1 TGCGCCAGCAGCTCAACTAGCGGGCCCACAGATACGCAGTATTTT CASSSTSGPTDTQYF
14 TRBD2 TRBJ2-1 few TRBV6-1 TGTGCCAGCCTGGGGACTAGCGATTTCAATGAGCAGTTCTTC CASLGTSDFNEQFF
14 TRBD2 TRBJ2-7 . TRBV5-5 TGTGCCAGCAGCTTGCTAGCGGGGGGCGACGAGCAGTACTTC CASSLLAGGDEQYF
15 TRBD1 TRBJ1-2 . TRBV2 TGTGCCAGCAGTACCGGACAGGGGCGAGGCTATGGCTACACCTTC CASSTGQGRGYGYTF
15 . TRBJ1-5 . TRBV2 TGTGCCAGCAGTCGACAGGTCCTTAGCAATCAGCCCCAGCATTTT CASSRQVLSNQPQHF
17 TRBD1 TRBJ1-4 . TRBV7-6 TGTGCCAGCAGCGTGTCATCGACGGGACAGGGTAACGAAAAACTGTTTTTT CASSVSSTGQGNEKLFF
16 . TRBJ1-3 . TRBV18 TGTGCCAGCTCACCACTACGAGGGGGCTCTGGAAACACCATATATTTT CASSPLRGGSGNTIYF
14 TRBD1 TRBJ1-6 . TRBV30 TGTGCCTGGAGTGTAAACAGGGGCATAGGACCCCTCCACTTT CAWSVNRGIGPLHF
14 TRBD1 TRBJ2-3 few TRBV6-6 TGTGCCAGCAGGACAGGGGTTGTTACAGATACGCAGTATTTT CASRTGVVTDTQYF
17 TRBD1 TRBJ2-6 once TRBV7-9 TGTGCCAGCAGCCCGGGACAGGGATTGAGTGGGGCCAACGTCCTGACTTTC CASSPGQGLSGANVLTF
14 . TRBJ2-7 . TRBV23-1 TGCGCCAGCAGTCAAGATCGGTCGCCCTACGAGCAGTACTTC CASSQDRSPYEQYF
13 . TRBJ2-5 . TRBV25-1 TGTGCCAGCACCAGACATGGGGCAGAGACCCAGTACTTC CASTRHGAETQYF
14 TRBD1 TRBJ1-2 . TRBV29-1 TGCAGCGTCGCCGGGACAGGGAGGCACTATGGCTACACCTTC CSVAGTGRHYGYTF
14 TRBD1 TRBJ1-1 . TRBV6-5 TGTGCCAGCAGTCCCCGGGACAGGCGCGCTGAAGCTTTCTTT CASSPRDRRAEAFF
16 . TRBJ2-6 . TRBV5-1 TGCGCCAGCAGCTTGTTCCGGGGCTCTGGGGCCAACGTCCTGACTTTC CASSLFRGSGANVLTF
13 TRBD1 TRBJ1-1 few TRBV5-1 TGCGCCAGCAGCTTGGTGGACAGGGAGGAAGCTTTCTTT CASSLVDREEAFF
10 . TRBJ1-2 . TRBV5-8 TGTGCCAACCCGAGGAACGGCTACACCTTC CANPRNGYTF
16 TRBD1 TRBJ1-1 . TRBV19 TGTGCCAGTAGTAGCTCAGGGGGCAGAAGGTTTACTGAAGCTTTCTTT CASSSSGGRRFTEAFF
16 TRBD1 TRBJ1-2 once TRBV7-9 TGTGCCAGCACCTTGGGGGACAGGACGACTAACTATGGCTACACCTTC CASTLGDRTTNYGYTF
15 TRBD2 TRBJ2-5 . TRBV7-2 TGTGCCAGCAGCTTGACTAGCGGGGGGGCAAAGACCCAGTACTTC CASSLTSGGAKTQYF
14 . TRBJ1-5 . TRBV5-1 TGCGCCAGCAGCCCACAGGGAGTCAATCAGCCCCAGCATTTT CASSPQGVNQPQHF
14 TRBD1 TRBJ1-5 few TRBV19 TGTGCCATTGGGACAGAATATAGCAATCAGCCCCAGCATTTT CAIGTEYSNQPQHF
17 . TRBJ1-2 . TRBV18 TGTGCCAGCTCACCACCGGGGGCCGGGACACTTAACTATGGCTACACCTTC CASSPPGAGTLNYGYTF
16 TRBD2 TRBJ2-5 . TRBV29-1 TGCAGCGTTGCCGGGACTAGCGGGGTCCTCCAAGAGACCCAGTACTTC CSVAGTSGVLQETQYF
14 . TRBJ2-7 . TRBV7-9 TGTGCCAGCAGCTTACTTGGAGGGGCGCCCGAGCAGTACTTC CASSLLGGAPEQYF
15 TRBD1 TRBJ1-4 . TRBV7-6 TGTGCCAGCAGCACCGCCGGGACAGGGAGAGAAAAACTGTTTTTT CASSTAGTGREKLFF
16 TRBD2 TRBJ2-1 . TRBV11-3 TGTGCCAGCAGCTTAGGGGGGGGAAGCTCCTACAATGAGCAGTTCTTC CASSLGGGSSYNEQFF
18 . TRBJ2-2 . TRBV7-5 TGTGCCAGAAGCTTAGCGCAGGTGGGGGCTATCAACACCGGGGAGCTGTTTTTT CARSLAQVGAINTGELFF
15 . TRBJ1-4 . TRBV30 TGTGCCTGGAGGCCCACAGAATTCTATAATGAAAAACTGTTTTTT CAWRPTEFYNEKLFF
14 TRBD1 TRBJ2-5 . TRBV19 TGTGCCAGTAGGCGAACAACAGGGGGCGAGACCCAGTACTTC CASRRTTGGETQYF
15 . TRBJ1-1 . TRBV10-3 TGTGCCATCAGTGAGTCGTGGGGGGAGAACACTGAAGCTTTCTTT CAISESWGENTEAFF
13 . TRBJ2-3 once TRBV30 TGTGCCTGGAGGGGGCAGGGTGAAAATACGCAGTATTTT CAWRGQGENTQYF
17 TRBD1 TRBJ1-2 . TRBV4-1 TGCGCCAGCAGCCAGAATACAGGACAGGGGTTTGGCTATGGCTACACCTTC CASSQNTGQGFGYGYTF
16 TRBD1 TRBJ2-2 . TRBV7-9 TGTGCCAGCAGCTTAATCGGGACAGGAAACACCGGGGAGCTGTTTTTT CASSLIGTGNTGELFF
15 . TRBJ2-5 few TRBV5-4 TGTGCCACCACAATGGCGGGGAAGACTCAAGAGACCCAGTACTTC CATTMAGKTQETQYF
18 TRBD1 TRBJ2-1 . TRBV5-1 TGCGCCAGCAGCCTCCGGGACAGGGGGAAGAGGACCTACAATGAGCAGTTCTTC CASSLRDRGKRTYNEQFF
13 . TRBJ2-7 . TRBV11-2 TGTGCCAGCGAGCCGGGTGCCTCCTACGAGCAGTACTTC CASEPGASYEQYF
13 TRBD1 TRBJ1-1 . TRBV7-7 TGTGCCGTGGACCGGGACAGGGGAACTGAAGCTTTCTTT CAVDRDRGTEAFF
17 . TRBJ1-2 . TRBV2 TGTGCCAGCAGTGAAGACCAGTCCGTGTGGAGGGCCGGAGGCTACACCTTC CASSEDQSVWRAGGYTF